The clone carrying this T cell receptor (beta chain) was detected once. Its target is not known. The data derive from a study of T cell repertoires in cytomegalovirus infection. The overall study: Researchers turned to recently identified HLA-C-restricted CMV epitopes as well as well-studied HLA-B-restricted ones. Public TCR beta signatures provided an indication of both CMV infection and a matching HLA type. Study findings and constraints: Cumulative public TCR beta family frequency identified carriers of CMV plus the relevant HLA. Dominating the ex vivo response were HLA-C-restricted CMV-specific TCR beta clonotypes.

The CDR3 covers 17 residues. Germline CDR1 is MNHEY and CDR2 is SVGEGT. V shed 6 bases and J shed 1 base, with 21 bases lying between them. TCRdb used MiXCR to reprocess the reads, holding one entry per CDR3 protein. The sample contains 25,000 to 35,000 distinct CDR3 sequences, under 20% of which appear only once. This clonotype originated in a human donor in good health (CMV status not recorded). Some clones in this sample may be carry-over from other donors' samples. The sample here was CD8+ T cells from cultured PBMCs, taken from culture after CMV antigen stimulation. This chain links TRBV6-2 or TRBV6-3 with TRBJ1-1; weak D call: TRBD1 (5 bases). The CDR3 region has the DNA TGTGCCAGCAGCTTAGGACATTCGGGCATAAGGAACACTGAAGCTTTCTTT. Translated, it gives CASSLGHSGIRNTEAFF.